This paragraph reports one TCR beta chain. This CDR3 has 13 residues. V lost 10 bases and J lost 3; bases outside the gene matches: 6. CDR1 MNHNS and CDR2 SASEGT come from the germline V gene. The record originates from a study of technical replicates of blood from several donors. Repertoires were generated with immunoSEQ multiplex PCR, while TCRdb's copy carries only in-frame clones and drops some. This sample has some 60,000 clones, with 80% to 90% found just once. This sequence originates from a human donor in good health. Some clones in this sample may be carry-over from other donors' samples. Sequences were obtained from PBMCs. The J gene is TRBJ2-5, the V gene TRBV6-1; 9 nucleotides match TRBD2. CDR3 sequence reads: CAIRASGEETQYF. The CDR3 DNA reads as TGTGCCATCAGGGCTAGCGGGGAAGAGACCCAGTACTTC.